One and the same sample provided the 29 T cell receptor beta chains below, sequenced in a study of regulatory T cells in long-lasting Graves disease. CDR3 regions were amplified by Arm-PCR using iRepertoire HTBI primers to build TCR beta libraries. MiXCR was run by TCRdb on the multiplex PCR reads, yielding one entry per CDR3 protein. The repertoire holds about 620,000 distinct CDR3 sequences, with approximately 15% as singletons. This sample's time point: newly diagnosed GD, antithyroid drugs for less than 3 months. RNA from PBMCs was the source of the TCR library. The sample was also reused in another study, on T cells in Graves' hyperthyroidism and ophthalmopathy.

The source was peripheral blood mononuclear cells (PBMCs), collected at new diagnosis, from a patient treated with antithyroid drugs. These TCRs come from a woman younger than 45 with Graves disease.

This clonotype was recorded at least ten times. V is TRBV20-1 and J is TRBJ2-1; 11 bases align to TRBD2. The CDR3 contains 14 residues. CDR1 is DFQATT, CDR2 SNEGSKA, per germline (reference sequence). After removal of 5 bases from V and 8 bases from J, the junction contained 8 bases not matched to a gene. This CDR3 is CSALTSGSPDEQFF. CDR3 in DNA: TGCAGTGCTCTTACTAGCGGGAGCCCCGATGAGCAGTTCTTC.

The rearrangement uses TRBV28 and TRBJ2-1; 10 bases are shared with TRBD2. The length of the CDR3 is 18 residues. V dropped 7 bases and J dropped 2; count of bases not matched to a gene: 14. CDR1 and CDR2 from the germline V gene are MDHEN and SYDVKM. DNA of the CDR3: TGTGCCAGCATCGGGAGGGGCACTAGCGGGAAAACCTACAATGAGCAGTTCTTC. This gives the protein CASIGRGTSGKTYNEQFF.

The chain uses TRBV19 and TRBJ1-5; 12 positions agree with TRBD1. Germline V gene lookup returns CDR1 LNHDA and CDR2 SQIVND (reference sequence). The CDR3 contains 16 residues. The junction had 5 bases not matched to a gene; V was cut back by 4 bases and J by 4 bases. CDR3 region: CASSKGQGAMNQPQHF. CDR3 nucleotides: TGTGCCAGTAGTAAGGGACAGGGGGCGATGAATCAGCCCCAGCATTTT.

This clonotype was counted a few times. The CDR3 nucleotides read TGTGCCAGCTCACCAGTTCGGGCTGGCGGCTACAATGAGCAGTTCTTC. Its translation: CASSPVRAGGYNEQFF. The genes are TRBV18 and TRBJ2-1, with D unclear. Trimming removed 2 bases from V and 3 bases from J, with 14 bases in between. This CDR3 spans 16 amino acids. Germline V gives CDR1 KGHSH, CDR2 LQKENI.

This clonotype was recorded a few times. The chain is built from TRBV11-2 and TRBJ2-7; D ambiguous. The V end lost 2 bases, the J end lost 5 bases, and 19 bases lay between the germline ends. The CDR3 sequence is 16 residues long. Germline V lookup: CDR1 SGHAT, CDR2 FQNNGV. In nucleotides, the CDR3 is TGTGCCAGCAGCTTACGCCGGGTGGCTTCGTACCACGAGCAGTACTTC. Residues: CASSLRRVASYHEQYF.

The chain's CDR3 is CASRAAGGPNEQYF. CDR3 DNA sequence: TGCGCCAGCAGGGCGGCGGGAGGGCCGAACGAGCAGTACTTC. The chain joins TRBV5-1 to TRBJ2-7; 9 bases align to TRBD2. The germline V gene encodes CDR1 SGHRS and CDR2 YFSETQ. V lost 5 bases and J lost 5; bases outside the gene matches: 8. The CDR3 runs 14 residues. Full variable domain (missing parts from reference TRBV5-1 and TRBJ2-7): KAGVTQTPRYLIKTRGQQVTLSCSPISGHRSVSWYQQTPGQGLQFLFEYFSETQRNKGNFPGRFSGRQFSNSRSEMNVSTLELGDSALYLCASRAAGGPNEQYFGPGTRLTVT.

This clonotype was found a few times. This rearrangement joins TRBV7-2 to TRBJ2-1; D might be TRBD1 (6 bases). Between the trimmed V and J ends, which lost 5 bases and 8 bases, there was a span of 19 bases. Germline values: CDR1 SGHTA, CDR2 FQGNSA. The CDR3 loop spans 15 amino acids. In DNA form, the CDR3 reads TGTGCCAGCAGCCCAGGGGCTATACACATCGATGAGCAGTTCTTC. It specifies CASSPGAIHIDEQFF.

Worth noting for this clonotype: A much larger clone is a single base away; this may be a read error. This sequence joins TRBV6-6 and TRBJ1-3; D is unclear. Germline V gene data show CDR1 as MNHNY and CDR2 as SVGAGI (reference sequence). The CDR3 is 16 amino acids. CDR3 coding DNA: TGTGCCAGCAGTTACTCGTTACGGGTGCGAGGAAAAACCATATATTTT. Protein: CASSYSLRVRGKTIYF.

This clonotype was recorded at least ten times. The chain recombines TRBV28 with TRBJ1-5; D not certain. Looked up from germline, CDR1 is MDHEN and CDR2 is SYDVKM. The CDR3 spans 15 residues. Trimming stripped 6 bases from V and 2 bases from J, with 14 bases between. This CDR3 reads CASRPPGTGNQPQHF. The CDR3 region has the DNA TGTGCCAGCAGACCACCGGGAACAGGCAATCAGCCCCAGCATTTT.

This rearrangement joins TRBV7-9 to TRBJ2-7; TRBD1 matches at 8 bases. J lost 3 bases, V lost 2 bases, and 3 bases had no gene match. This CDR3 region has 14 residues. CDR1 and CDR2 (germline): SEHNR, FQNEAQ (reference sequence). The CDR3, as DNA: TGTGCCAGCAGCTTACTACAGGGGGGCTACGAGCAGTACTTC. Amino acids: CASSLLQGGYEQYF.

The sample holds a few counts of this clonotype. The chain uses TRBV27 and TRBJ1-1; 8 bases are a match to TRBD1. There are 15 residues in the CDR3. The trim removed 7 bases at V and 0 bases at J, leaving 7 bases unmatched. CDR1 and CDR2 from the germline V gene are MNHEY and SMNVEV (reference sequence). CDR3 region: CASKRTGSMNTEAFF. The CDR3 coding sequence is TGTGCCAGCAAGAGGACAGGGTCGATGAACACTGAAGCTTTCTTT.

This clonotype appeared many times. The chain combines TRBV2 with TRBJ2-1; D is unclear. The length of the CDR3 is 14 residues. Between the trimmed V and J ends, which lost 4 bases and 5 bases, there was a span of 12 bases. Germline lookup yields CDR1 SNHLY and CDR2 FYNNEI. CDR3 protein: CASSGQKLNNEQFF. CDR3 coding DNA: TGTGCCAGCAGTGGGCAGAAGCTTAACAATGAGCAGTTCTTC.

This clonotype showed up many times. The CDR3 sequence is CASSEAWTSALYEQYF. DNA for the CDR3: TGTGCCAGCAGTGAAGCTTGGACTAGCGCACTGTACGAGCAGTACTTC. V gene TRBV6-1 combines with J gene TRBJ2-7, with 9 bases that match TRBD2. V lost 0 bases to trimming and J lost 4 bases; unmatched junction nucleotides: 7. The CDR3 loop spans 16 amino acids. The germline CDR1 and CDR2 sequences are MNHNS and SASEGT.

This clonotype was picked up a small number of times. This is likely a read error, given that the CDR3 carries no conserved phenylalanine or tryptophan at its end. This CDR3 is CASSLRLGTVTNEQFL. The CDR3, as DNA: TGTGCCAGCAGCTTAAGATTAGGGACAGTTACCAATGAGCAGTTCCTC. The V call is TRBV7-3, the J call TRBJ2-1; 7 nucleotides agree with TRBD1. Germline V gene data show CDR1 as SGHTA and CDR2 as FQGTGA. The junction had 9 bases not matched to a gene; V was cut back by 1 base and J by 6 bases. This CDR3 is built from 16 residues.

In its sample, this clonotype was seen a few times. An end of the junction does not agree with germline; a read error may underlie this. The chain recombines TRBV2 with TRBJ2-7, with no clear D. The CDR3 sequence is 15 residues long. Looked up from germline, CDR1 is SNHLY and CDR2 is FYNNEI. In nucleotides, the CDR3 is TGCGCCAGCAGCCCTGACCCCTCGATGGCTTACGAGCAGTACTTC. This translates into CASSPDPSMAYEQYF.

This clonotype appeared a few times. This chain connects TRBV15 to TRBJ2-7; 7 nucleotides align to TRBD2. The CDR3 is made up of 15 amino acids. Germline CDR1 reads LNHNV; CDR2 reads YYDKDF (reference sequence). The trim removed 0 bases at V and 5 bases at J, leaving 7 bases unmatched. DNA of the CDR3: TGTGCCACCAGCAGAGATATCGGGGGGACCGACGAGCAGTACTTC. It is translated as CATSRDIGGTDEQYF.

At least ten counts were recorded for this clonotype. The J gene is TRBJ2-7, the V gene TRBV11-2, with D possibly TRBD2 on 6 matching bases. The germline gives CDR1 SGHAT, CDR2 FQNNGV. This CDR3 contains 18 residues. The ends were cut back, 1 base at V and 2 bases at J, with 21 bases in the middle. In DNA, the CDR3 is TGTGCCAGCAGCTTAGTATCCCGGACCTGGCGGGGAACCTACGAGCAGTACTTC. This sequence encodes CASSLVSRTWRGTYEQYF.

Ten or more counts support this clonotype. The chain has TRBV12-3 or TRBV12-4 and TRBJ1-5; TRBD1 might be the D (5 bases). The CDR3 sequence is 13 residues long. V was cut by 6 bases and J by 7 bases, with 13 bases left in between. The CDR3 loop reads CASSQGTQQPQHF. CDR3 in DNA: TGTGCCAGCAGCCAGGGAACGCAGCAGCCCCAGCATTTT.

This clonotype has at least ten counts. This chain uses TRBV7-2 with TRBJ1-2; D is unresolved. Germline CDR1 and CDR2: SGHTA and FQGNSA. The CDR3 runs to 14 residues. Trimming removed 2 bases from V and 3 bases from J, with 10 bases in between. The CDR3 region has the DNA TGTGCCAGCAGCTTAAAGCCCGGCCACTATGGCTACACCTTC. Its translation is CASSLKPGHYGYTF.

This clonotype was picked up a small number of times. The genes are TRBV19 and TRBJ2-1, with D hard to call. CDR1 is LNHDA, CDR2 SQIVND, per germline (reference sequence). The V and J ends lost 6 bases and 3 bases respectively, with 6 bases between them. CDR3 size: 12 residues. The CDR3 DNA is TGTGCCAGTAGAGCTAACTACAATGAGCAGTTCTTC. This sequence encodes CASRANYNEQFF.

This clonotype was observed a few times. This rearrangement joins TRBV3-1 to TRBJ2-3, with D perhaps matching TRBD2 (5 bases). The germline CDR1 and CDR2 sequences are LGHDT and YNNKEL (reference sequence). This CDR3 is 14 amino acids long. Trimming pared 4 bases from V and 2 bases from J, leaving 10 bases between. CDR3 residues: CASSPDYFTDTQYF. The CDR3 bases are TGTGCCAGCAGCCCCGACTATTTCACAGATACGCAGTATTTT.

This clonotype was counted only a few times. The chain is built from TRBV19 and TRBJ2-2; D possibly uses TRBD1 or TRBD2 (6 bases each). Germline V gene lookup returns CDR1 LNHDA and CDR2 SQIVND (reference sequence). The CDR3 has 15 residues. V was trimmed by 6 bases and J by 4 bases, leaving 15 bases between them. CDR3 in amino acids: CASSQRGVGTGELFF. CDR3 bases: TGTGCCAGTAGCCAAAGGGGGGTCGGCACCGGGGAGCTGTTTTTT. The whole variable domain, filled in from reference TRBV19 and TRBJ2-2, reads DGGITQSPKYLFRKEGQNVTLSCEQNLNHDAMYWYRQDPGQGLRLIYYSQIVNDFQKGDIAEGYSVSREKKESFPLTVTSAQKNPTAFYLCASSQRGVGTGELFFGEGSRLTVL.

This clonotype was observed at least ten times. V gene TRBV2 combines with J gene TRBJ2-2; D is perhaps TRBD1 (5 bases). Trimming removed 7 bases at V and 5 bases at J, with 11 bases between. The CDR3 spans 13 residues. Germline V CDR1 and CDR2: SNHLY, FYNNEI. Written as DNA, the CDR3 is TGTGCCAGCACTTCTCAGGGAACCGGGGAGCTGTTTTTT. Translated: CASTSQGTGELFF.

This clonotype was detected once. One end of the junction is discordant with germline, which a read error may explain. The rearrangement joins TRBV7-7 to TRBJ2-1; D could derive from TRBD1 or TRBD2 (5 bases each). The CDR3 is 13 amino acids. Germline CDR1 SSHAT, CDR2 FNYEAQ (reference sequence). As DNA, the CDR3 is TGTGCTAGCAGCTTTGGGGGAGAAAATGAGCAGTTCTTC. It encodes CASSFGGENEQFF.

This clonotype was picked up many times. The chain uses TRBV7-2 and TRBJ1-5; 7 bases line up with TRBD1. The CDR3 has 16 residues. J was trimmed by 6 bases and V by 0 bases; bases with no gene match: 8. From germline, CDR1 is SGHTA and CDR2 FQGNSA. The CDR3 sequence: CASSLAPGTVPQPQHF. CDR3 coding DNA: TGTGCCAGCAGCTTAGCGCCGGGGACAGTTCCTCAGCCCCAGCATTTT.

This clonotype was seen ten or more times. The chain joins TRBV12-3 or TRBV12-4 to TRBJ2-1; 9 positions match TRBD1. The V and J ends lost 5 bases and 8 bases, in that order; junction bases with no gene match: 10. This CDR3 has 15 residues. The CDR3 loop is CASSPTGGRFHEQFF. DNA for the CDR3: TGTGCCAGCAGTCCGACAGGGGGGCGTTTCCATGAGCAGTTCTTC.

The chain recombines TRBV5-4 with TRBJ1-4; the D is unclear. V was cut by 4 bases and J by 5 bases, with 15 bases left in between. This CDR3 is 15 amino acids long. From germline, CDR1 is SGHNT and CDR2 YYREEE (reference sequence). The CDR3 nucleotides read TGTGCCAGCAGCCTCCCCCCCGCCAGGAATGAAAAACTGTTTTTT. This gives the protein CASSLPPARNEKLFF. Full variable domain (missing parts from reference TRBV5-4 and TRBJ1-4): ETGVTQSPTHLIKTRGQQVTLRCSSQSGHNTVSWYQQALGQGPQFIFQYYREEENGRGNFPPRFSGLQFPNYSSELNVNALELDDSALYLCASSLPPARNEKLFFGSGTQLSVL.

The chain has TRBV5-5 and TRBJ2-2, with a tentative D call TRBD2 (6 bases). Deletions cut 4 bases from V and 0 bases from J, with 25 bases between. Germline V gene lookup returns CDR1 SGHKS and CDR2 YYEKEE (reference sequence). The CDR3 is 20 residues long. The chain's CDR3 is CASSRGVRATTRSNTGELFF. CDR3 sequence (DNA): TGTGCCAGCAGCCGCGGGGTGCGGGCGACTACTCGCTCGAACACCGGGGAGCTGTTTTTT. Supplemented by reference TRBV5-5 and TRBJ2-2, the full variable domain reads DAGVTQSPTHLIKTRGQQVTLRCSPISGHKSVSWYQQVLGQGPQFIFQYYEKEERGRGNFPDRFSARQFPNYSSELNVNALLLGDSALYLCASSRGVRATTRSNTGELFFGEGSRLTVL.

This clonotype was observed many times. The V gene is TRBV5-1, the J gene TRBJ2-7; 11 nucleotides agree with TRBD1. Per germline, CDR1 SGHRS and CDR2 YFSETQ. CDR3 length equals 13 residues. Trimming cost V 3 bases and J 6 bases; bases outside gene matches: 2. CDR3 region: CASSWTGGGEQYF. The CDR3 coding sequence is TGCGCCAGCAGCTGGACAGGGGGCGGCGAGCAGTACTTC.